The 5 T cell receptor beta chains reported below all come from one sample, sequenced in a study of identical twins. TCRdb independently ran MiXCR on the 5' RACE reads; one entry per CDR3 protein. The sample consists of 470,000 or so distinct CDR3 sequences, 20% to 30% of them appearing once. Separately, the same data were catalogued under a study of T cells expressing NK-cell markers.

Sequenced input: CD4+ T cells sorted from blood. The receptor source for this set is a woman under 30 in good health.

This rearrangement joins TRBV7-9 to TRBJ1-1; D is unresolved. V was pared by 0 bases and J by 3 bases, with 8 bases between. The CDR3 is 14 residues long. Germline V gene data show CDR1 as SEHNR and CDR2 as FQNEAQ (reference sequence). The chain's CDR3 is CASSLAGRDTEAFF. CDR3 nucleotides: TGTGCCAGCAGCTTAGCAGGGCGCGACACTGAAGCTTTCTTT. Looking up the rest from reference TRBV7-9 and TRBJ1-1 gives the full variable domain: DTGVSQNPRHKITKRGQNVTFRCDPISEHNRLYWYRQTLGQGPEFLTYFQNEAQLEKSRLLSDRFSAERPKGSFSTLEIQRTEQGDSAMYLCASSLAGRDTEAFFGQGTRLTVV.

This clonotype came up a few times. Compared with germline, one end of the junction differs, possibly owing to a read error. This chain connects TRBV12-3 or TRBV12-4 to TRBJ2-3; D is ambiguous. This CDR3 has 15 amino acids. The CDR3 nucleotides read TGTGCCACCAGTCTAGGACGGCACAGCACAGATACGCAGTATTTT. Encoded protein: CATSLGRHSTDTQYF.

This chain connects TRBV5-1 to TRBJ2-5, with D tentatively TRBD2 (6 bases). V lost 4 bases and J lost 5, with 21 bases in between. CDR3 length: 16 amino acids. In germline, CDR1 is SGHRS, CDR2 YFSETQ. The CDR3 DNA follows: TGCGCCAGCAGCGGCGGGGCTTACACGGCGGAGGAGACCCAGTACTTC. Translation: CASSGGAYTAEETQYF.

The chain is built from TRBV5-1 and TRBJ2-5; 7 bases are shared with TRBD2. Trimming took 6 bases from V and 5 from J; bases not matched to a gene: 13. The CDR3 loop spans 15 amino acids. Germline-derived CDR1 and CDR2 are SGHRS and YFSETQ. CDR3 region: CASNRQAGADETQYF. CDR3 DNA: TGCGCCAGCAACCGCCAGGCGGGAGCGGACGAGACCCAGTACTTC.

Ten or more counts support this clonotype. The chain employs TRBV12-3 or TRBV12-4 and TRBJ1-1, with 9 bases identical to TRBD1. J was trimmed by 4 bases and V by 6 bases; bases with no gene match: 3. The CDR3 has 13 residues. In DNA form, the CDR3 reads TGTGCCAGCAGGCAGGGACAGGGCACTGAAGCTTTCTTT. Its translation: CASRQGQGTEAFF.